Listed here is a single T cell receptor beta chain. The antigen remains undetermined. Germline V CDR1 and CDR2: SQVTM, ANQGSEA. V was shortened by 6 bases and J by 0 bases, with 11 bases between the two germline ends. The CDR3 loop spans 13 amino acids. The data originate from a study of T-cell reconstitution after alpha-beta-depleted transplantation in children. Findings of the study overall: It was newly produced T cells that mostly accounted for T-cell counts and diversity one year after transplant. The origin of alpha-beta T cells about two months after transplant was reportedly several hundred expanded graft clones. At day 60, the high TCRbeta diversity found in some patients originated from recipient T cells and thymic progenitors that had survived.

Unique molecular identifiers featured in how the TCRbeta library was prepared. TCRdb re-called the PCR reads through MiXCR, storing one row per CDR3 protein. The sample lists approximately 630,000 distinct CDR3 sequences, under 15% occurring once. The source was PBMCs, collected before TCRalphabeta/CD19-depleted stem cell transplant. The origin of this receptor is a girl aged 2-10 years with congenital amegakaryocytic thrombocytopenia, due to receive a stem cell transplant. The V gene is TRBV29-1, the J gene TRBJ1-1, with a possible D match to TRBD1 (5 bases). CDR3 sequence: CSVGVRMNTEAFF. The CDR3 DNA sequence: TGCAGCGTGGGGGTCAGGATGAACACTGAAGCTTTCTTT.